This TCR beta chain is from a study of T cell responses to AZD1222 COVID-19 vaccine. Study-level points and caveats: An increase in Spike-specific TCR breadth and depth was observed after two AZD1222 doses. Donors were largely white British and mainly female; clonal diversity was possibly underestimated.

Using immunoSEQ multiplex PCR, the repertoire was profiled, and TCRdb retains in-frame clones only, with some absent. Of roughly 130,000 clones listed, about nine tenths are singletons. A word on this clone: As yet, its antigen is unknown.

The sequence came from an adult in good health. The sequencing used peripheral blood, collected on day 0 of MenACWY control vaccination.

The CDR3, as DNA: TGTGCCACCAGTCGGGGATTGAACACCGGGGAGCTGTTTTTT. This sequence encodes CATSRGLNTGELFF. The V and J genes are TRBV24-1 and TRBJ2-2, with D perhaps TRBD2 (5 bases). The CDR3 spans 14 residues. Germline V gene lookup returns CDR1 KGHDR and CDR2 SFDVKD. V gave up 6 bases and J gave up 1 base, with 8 bases separating them.